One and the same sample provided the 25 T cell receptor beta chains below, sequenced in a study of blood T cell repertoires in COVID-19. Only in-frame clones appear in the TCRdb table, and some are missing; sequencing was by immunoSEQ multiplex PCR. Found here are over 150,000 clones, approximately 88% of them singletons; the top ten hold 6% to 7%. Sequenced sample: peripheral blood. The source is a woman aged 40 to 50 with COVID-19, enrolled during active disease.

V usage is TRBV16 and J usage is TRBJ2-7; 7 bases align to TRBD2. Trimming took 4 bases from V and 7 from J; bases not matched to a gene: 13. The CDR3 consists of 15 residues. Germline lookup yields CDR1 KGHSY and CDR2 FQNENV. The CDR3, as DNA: TGTGCCAGCAGCCGGGCGGGAGTCTTATTGGGGGAGCAGTACTTC. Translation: CASSRAGVLLGEQYF. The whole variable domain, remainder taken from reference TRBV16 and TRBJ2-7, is GEEVAQTPKHLVRGEGQKAKLYCAPIKGHSYVFWYQQVLKNEFKFLISFQNENVFDETGMPKERFSAKCLPNSPCSLEIQATKLEDSAVYFCASSRAGVLLGEQYFGPGTRLTVT.

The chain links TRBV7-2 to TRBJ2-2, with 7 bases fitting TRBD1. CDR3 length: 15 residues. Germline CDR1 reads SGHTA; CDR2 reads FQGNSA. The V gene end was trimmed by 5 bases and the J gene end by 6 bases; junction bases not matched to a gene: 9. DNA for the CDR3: TGTGCCAGCAGCGTCAGACAGGGAAGGGCCGGGGAGCTGTTTTTT. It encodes CASSVRQGRAGELFF.

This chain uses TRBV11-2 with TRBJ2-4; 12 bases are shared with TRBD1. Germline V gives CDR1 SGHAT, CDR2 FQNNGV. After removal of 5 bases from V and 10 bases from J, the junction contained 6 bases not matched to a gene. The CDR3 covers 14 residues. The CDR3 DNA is TGTGCCAGCAGCCCGGGACAGGGGGCGAGGATTCAGTACTTC. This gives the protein CASSPGQGARIQYF.

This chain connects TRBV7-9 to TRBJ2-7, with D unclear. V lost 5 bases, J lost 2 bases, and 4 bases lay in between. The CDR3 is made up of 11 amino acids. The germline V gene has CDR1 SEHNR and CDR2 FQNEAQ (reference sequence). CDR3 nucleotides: TGTGCCAGCAGCCCCACCTACGAGCAGTACTTC. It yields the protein CASSPTYEQYF.

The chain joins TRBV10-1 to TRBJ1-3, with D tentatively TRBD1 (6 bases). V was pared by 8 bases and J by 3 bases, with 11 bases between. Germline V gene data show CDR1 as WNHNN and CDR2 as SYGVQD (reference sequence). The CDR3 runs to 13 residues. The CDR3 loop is CASSTGIGNTIYF. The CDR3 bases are TGCGCCAGCTCTACAGGGATTGGAAACACCATATATTTT.

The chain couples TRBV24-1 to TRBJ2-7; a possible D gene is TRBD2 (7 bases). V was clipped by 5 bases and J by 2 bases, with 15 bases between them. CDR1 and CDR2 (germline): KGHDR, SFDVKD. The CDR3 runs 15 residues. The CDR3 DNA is TGTGCCACCAGTGCCAGGGGAGGGAACCCCTACGAGCAGTACTTC. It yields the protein CATSARGGNPYEQYF.

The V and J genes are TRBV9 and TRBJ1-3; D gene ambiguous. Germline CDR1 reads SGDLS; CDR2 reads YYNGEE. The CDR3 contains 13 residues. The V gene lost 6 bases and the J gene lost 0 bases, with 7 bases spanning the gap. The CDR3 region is CASNSLSGNTIYF. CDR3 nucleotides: TGTGCCAGCAACAGTCTCTCTGGAAACACCATATATTTT. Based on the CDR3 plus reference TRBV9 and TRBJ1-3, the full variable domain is DSGVTQTPKHLITATGQRVTLRCSPRSGDLSVYWYQQSLDQGLQFLIQYYNGEERAKGNILERFSAQQFPDLHSELNLSSLELGDSALYFCASNSLSGNTIYFGEGSWLTVV.

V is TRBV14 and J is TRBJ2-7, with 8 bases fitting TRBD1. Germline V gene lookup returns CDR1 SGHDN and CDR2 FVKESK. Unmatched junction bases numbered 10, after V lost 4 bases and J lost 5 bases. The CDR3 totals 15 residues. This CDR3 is CASSLPGQEGHEQYF. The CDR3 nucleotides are TGTGCCAGCAGCCTACCGGGACAGGAGGGTCACGAGCAGTACTTC.

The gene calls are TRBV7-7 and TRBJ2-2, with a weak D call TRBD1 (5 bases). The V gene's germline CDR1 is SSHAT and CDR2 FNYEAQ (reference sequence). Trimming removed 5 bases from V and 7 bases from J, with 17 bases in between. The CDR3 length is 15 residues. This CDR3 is CASSIRGPLGGELFF. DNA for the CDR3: TGTGCCAGCAGCATTAGGGGCCCCCTTGGCGGGGAGCTGTTTTTT.

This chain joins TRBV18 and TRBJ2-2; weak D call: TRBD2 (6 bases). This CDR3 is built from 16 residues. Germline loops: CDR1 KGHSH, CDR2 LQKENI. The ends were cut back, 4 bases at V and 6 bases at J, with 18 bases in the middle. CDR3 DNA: TGTGCCAGCTCACGACTAGACTCCAACGCCCCCGGGGAGCTGTTTTTT. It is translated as CASSRLDSNAPGELFF.

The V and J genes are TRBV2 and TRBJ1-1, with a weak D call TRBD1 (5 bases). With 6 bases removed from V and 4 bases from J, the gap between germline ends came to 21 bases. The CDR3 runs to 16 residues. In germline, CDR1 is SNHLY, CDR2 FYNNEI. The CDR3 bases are TGTGCCAGCAGCTCCCCTAAGGGAGGTGGGGGCACTGAAGCTTTCTTT. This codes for CASSSPKGGGGTEAFF.

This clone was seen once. In DNA, the CDR3 is TGTGCCATCAGTCCCGACAGGATCAATCAGCCCCAGCATTTT. This codes for CAISPDRINQPQHF. The chain uses TRBV10-3 and TRBJ1-5; D is perhaps TRBD1 (6 bases). The CDR3 is 14 residues long. The germline gives CDR1 ENHRY, CDR2 SYGVKD. The ends were cut back, 5 bases at V and 3 bases at J, with 11 bases in the middle.

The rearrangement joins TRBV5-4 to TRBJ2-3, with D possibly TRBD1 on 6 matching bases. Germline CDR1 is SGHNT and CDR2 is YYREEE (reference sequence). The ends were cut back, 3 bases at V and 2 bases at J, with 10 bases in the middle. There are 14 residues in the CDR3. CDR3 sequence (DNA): TGTGCCAGCAGCTCCGGACAGACCACAGATACGCAGTATTTT. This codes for CASSSGQTTDTQYF.

CDR3 sequence reads: CASSTPGQGRRNEQFF. CDR3 coding DNA: TGTGCCAGCAGCACCCCGGGACAGGGGAGGAGAAATGAGCAGTTCTTC. The chain couples TRBV28 to TRBJ2-1; 10 positions match TRBD1. The V segment lost 6 bases and the J segment 7 bases; nucleotides outside the gene matches: 12. Germline V gene lookup returns CDR1 MDHEN and CDR2 SYDVKM. The CDR3 contains 16 residues.

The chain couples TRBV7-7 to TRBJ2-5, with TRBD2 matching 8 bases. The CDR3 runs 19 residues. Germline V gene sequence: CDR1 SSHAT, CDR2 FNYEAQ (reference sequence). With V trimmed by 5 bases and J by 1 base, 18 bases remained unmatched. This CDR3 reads CASSLTGGTTSSLQETQYF. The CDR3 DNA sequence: TGTGCCAGCAGCCTCACGGGGGGGACCACCTCCTCCCTCCAAGAGACCCAGTACTTC. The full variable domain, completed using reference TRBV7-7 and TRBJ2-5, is GAGVSQSPRYKVTKRGQDVTLRCDPISSHATLYWYQQALGQGPEFLTYFNYEAQPDKSGLPSDRFSAERPEGSISTLTIQRTEQRDSAMYRCASSLTGGTTSSLQETQYFGPGTRLLVL.

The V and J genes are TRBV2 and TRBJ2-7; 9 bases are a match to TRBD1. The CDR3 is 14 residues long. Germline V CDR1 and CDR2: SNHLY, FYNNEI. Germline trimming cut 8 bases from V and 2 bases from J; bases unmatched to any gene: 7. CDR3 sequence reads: CASPDGTGTYEQYF. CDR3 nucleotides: TGTGCCAGCCCCGACGGGACAGGGACCTACGAGCAGTACTTC.

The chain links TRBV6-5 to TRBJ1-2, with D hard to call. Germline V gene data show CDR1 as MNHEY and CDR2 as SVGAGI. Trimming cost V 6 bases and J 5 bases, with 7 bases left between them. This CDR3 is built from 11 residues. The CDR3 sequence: CASRQEYGYTF. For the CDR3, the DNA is TGTGCCAGCAGGCAGGAATATGGCTACACCTTC.

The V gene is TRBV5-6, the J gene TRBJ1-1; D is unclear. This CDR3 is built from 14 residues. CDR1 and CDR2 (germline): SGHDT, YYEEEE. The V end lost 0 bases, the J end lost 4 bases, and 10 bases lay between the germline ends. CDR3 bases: TGTGCCAGCAGCTTGGCCCGGTCTCCCACTGAAGCTTTCTTT. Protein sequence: CASSLARSPTEAFF. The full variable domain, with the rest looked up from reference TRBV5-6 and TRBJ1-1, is DAGVTQSPTHLIKTRGQQVTLRCSPKSGHDTVSWYQQALGQGPQFIFQYYEEEERQRGNFPDRFSGHQFPNYSSELNVNALLLGDSALYLCASSLARSPTEAFFGQGTRLTVV.

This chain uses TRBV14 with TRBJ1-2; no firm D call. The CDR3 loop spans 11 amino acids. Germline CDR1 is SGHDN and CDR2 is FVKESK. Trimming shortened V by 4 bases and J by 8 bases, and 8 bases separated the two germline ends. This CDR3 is CASSRTGGYTF. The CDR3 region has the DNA TGTGCCAGCAGCCGGACGGGAGGCTACACCTTC.

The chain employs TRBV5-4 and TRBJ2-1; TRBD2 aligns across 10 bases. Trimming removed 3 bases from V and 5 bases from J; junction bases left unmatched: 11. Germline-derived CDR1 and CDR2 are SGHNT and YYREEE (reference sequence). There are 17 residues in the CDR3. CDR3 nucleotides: TGTGCCAGCAGCTCCGGTTTTGCTAGCGGGAGAGACAATGAGCAGTTCTTC. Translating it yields CASSSGFASGRDNEQFF.

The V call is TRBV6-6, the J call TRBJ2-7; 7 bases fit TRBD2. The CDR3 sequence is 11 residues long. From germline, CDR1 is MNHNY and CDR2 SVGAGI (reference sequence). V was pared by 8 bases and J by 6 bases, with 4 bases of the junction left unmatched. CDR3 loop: CASEIAGEQYF. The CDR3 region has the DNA TGTGCCAGCGAGATAGCGGGCGAGCAGTACTTC.

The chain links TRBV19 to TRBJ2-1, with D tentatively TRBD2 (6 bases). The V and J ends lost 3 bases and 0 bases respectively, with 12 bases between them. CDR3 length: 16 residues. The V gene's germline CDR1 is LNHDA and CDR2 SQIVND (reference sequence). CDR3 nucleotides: TGTGCCAGTAGTATGGGGGGTCTGAGCTCCTACAATGAGCAGTTCTTC. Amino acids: CASSMGGLSSYNEQFF. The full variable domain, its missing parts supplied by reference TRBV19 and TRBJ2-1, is DGGITQSPKYLFRKEGQNVTLSCEQNLNHDAMYWYRQDPGQGLRLIYYSQIVNDFQKGDIAEGYSVSREKKESFPLTVTSAQKNPTAFYLCASSMGGLSSYNEQFFGPGTRLTVL.

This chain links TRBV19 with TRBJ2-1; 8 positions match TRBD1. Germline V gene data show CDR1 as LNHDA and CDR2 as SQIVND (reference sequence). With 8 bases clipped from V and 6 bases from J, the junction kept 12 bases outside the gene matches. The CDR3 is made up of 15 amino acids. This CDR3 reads CASPARDRITNEQFF. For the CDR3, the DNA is TGTGCCAGTCCTGCTCGGGACAGGATAACCAATGAGCAGTTCTTC.

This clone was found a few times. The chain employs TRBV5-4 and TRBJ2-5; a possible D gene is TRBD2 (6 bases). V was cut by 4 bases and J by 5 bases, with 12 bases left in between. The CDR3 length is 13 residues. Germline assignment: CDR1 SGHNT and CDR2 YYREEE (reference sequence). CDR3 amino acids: CASSVGGTETQYF. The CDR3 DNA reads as TGTGCCAGCAGCGTCGGCGGGACGGAGACCCAGTACTTC. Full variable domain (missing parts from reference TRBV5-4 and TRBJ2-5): ETGVTQSPTHLIKTRGQQVTLRCSSQSGHNTVSWYQQALGQGPQFIFQYYREEENGRGNFPPRFSGLQFPNYSSELNVNALELDDSALYLCASSVGGTETQYFGPGTRLLVL.

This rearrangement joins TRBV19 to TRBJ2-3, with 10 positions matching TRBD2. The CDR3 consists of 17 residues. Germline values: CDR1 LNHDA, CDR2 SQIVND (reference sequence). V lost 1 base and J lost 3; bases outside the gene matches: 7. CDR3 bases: TGTGCCAGTAGTATAGGGGGAATACTAGCGGGAACAGATACGCAGTATTTT. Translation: CASSIGGILAGTDTQYF.